The present TCR beta chain was sequenced within a study of shared clonotypes between healthy human individuals. Background on the study: Per donor, CD8 memory used one plate, CD8 naive used two, CD4 memory used three and CD4 naive used three.

CDR1 is MNHEY, CDR2 SMNVEV, per germline (reference sequence). The CDR3 consists of 13 residues. With 8 bases clipped from V and 5 bases from J, the junction kept 4 bases outside the gene matches. Cells designated naive CD8 were CD45RO-negative and were positively selected for CCR7, with terminally differentiated effector memory CD45RA+ cells excluded. In the source study's methods: From ImmunoSEQ came sequences covering only the junction and carrying no quality scores, so filtering differed. Clones were read by immunoSEQ multiplex PCR, and TCRdb kept only the in-frame ones, dropping some. Clone size and the V and J calls come from that table; the DNA yielded D and trimming. This repertoire shows around 1.9 million clones, about 92% found once; its top ten account for more than 1.5%.

This rearrangement joins TRBV27 to TRBJ2-2, with 8 bases lining up with TRBD1. The sequence was collected from a man younger than 30 in good health. Some clones in this sample may be carry-over from other donors' samples. The sample comprised naive CD8+ T cells from PBMCs. CDR3 DNA sequence: TGTGCCAGCTTGGACAGGGCAACCGGGGAGCTGTTTTTT. Its translation is CASLDRATGELFF.